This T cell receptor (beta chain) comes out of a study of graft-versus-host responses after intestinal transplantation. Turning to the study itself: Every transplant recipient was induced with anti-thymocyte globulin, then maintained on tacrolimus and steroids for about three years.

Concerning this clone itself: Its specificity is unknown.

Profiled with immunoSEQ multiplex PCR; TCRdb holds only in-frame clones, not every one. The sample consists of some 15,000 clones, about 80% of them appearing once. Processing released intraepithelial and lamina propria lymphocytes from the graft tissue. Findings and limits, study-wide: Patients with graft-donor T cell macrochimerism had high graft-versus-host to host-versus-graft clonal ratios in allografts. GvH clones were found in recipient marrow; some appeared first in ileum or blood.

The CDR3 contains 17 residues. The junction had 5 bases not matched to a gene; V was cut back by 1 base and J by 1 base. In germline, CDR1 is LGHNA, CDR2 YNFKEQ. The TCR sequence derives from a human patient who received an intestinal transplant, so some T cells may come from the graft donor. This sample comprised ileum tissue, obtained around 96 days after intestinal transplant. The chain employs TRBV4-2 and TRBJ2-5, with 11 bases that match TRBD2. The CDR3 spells CASSQAGSGGAQETQYF. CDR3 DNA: TGTGCCAGCAGCCAAGCGGGTAGCGGGGGGGCCCAAGAGACCCAGTACTTC.